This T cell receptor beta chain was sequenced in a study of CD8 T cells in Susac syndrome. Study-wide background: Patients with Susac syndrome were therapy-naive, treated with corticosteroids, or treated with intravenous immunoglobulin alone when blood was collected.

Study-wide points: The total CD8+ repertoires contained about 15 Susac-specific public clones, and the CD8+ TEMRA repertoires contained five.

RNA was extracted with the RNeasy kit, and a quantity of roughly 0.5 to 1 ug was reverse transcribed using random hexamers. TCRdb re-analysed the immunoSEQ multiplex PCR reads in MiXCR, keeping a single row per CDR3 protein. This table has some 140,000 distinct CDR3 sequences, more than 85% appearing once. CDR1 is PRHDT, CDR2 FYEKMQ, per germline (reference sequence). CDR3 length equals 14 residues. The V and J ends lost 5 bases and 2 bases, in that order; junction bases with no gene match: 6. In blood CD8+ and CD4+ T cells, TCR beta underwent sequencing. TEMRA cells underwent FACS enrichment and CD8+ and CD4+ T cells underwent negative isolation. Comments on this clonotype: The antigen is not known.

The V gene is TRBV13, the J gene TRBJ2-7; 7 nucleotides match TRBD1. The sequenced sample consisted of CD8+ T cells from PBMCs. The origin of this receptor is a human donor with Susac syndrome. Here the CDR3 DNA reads TGTGCCAGCAGCCGCCCGGGACAGACCTACGAGCAGTACTTC. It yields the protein CASSRPGQTYEQYF.